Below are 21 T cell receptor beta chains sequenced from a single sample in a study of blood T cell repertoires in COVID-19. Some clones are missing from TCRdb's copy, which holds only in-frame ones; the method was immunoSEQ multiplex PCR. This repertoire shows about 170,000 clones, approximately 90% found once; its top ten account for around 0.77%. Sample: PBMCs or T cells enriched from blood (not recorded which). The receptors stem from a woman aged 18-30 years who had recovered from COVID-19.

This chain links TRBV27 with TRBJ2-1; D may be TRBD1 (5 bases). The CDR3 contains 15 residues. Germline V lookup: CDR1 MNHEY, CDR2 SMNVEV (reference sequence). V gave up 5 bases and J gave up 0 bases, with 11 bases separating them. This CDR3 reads CASSPNRHSYNEQFF. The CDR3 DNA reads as TGTGCCAGCAGTCCAAACAGGCACTCCTACAATGAGCAGTTCTTC.

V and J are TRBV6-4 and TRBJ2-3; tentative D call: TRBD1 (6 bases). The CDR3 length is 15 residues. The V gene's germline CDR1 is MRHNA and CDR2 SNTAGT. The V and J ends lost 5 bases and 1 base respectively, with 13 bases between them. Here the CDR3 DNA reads TGTGCCAGCAGTTCTGGACAGCCCCGCACAGATACGCAGTATTTT. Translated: CASSSGQPRTDTQYF.

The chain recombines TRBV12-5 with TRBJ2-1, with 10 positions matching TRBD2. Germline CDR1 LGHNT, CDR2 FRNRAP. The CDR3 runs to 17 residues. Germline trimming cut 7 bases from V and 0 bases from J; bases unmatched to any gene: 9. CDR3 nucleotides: TGTGCTAGTGCCGGGCGGACTAGCGGCATCTCCTACAATGAGCAGTTCTTC. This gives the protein CASAGRTSGISYNEQFF.

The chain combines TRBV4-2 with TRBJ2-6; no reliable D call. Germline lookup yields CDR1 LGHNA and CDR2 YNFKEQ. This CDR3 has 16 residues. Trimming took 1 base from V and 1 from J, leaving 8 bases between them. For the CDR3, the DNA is TGTGCCAGCAGCCAAGTGGTCGGTTCTGGGGCCAACGTCCTGACTTTC. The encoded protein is CASSQVVGSGANVLTF.

In DNA, the CDR3 is TGTGCCTGGAGCGGGGGACAGAGCAATCAGCCCCAGCATTTT. Protein product: CAWSGGQSNQPQHF. This chain joins TRBV30 and TRBJ1-5; 7 bases map to TRBD1. Per the germline V gene, CDR1 is GTSNPN and CDR2 is SVGIG (reference sequence). This CDR3 is 14 amino acids long. V dropped 3 bases and J dropped 1; count of bases not matched to a gene: 3.

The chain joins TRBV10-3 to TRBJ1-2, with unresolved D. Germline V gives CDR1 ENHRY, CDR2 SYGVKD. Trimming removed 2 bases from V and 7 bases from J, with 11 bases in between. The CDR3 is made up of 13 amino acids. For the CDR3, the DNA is TGTGCCATCAGTGAGCGGGGTGAGGGTGGCTACACCTTC. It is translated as CAISERGEGGYTF.

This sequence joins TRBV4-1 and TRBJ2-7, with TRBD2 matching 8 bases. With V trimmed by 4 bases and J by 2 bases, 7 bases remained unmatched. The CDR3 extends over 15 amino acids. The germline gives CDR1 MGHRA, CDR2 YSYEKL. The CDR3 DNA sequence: TGCGCCAGCAGCCGAGGACTAGCTACGGCCTACGAGCAGTACTTC. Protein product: CASSRGLATAYEQYF.

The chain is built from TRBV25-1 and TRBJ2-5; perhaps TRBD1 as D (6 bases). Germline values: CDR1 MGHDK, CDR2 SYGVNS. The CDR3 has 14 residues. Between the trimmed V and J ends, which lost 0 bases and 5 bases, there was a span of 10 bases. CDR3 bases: TGTGCCAGCAGTGAATACAGGGGATGGGAGACCCAGTACTTC. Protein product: CASSEYRGWETQYF.

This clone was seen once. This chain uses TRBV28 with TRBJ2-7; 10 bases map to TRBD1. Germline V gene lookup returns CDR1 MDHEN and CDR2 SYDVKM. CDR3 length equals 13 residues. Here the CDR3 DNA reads TGTGCTTCCTCCGACAGGGGGCGAAACGAGCAGTACTTC. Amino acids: CASSDRGRNEQYF.

The CDR3 DNA reads TGTGCCACCTCCGGGAGCGGGGGAGGCACAGATACGCAGTATTTT. This codes for CATSGSGGGTDTQYF. This rearrangement joins TRBV19 to TRBJ2-3, with 8 positions matching TRBD2. Looked up from germline, CDR1 is LNHDA and CDR2 is SQIVND (reference sequence). The CDR3 is 15 amino acids. Germline trimming cut 10 bases from V and 1 base from J; bases unmatched to any gene: 10.

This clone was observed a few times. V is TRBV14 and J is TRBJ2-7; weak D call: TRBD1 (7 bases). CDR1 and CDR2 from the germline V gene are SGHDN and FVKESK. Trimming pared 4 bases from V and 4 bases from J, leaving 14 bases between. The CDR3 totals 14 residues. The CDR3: CASSLYPGGYEQYF. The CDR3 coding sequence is TGTGCCAGCAGCCTGTACCCAGGGGGGTACGAGCAGTACTTC.

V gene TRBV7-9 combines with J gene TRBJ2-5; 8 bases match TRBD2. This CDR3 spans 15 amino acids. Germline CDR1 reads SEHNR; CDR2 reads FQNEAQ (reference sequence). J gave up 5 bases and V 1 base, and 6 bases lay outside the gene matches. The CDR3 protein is CASSLESGRRETQYF. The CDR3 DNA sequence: TGTGCCAGCAGCTTAGAGAGCGGGAGACGCGAGACCCAGTACTTC.

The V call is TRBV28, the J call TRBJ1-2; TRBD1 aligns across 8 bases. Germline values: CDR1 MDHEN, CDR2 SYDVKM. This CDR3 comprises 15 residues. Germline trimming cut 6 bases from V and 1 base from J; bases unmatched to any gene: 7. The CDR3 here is CASSEGTGLNYGYTF. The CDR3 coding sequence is TGTGCCAGCAGCGAAGGGACAGGCCTTAACTATGGCTACACCTTC.

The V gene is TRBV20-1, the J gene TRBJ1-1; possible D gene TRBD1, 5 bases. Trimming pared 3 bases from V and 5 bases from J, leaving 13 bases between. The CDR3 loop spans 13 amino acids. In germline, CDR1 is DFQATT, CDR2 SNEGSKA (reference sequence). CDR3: CSASVGEATEAFF. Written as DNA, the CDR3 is TGCAGTGCTAGTGTGGGGGAGGCTACTGAAGCTTTCTTT.

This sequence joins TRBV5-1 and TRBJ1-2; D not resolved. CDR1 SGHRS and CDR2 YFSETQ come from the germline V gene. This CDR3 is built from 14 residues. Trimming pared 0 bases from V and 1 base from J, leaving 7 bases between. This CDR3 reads CASSLGGVNYGYTF. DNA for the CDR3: TGCGCCAGCAGCTTGGGAGGAGTTAACTATGGCTACACCTTC. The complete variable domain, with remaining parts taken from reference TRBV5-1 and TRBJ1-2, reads KAGVTQTPRYLIKTRGQQVTLSCSPISGHRSVSWYQQTPGQGLQFLFEYFSETQRNKGNFPGRFSGRQFSNSRSEMNVSTLELGDSALYLCASSLGGVNYGYTFGSGTRLTVV.

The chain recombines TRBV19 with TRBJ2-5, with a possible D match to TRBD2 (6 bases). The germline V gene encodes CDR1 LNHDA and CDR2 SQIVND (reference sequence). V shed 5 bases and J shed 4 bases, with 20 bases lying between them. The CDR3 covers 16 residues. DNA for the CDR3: TGTGCCAGTAGTCCACTCCCCGGCGGGGTTGGAGAGACCCAGTACTTC. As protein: CASSPLPGGVGETQYF.

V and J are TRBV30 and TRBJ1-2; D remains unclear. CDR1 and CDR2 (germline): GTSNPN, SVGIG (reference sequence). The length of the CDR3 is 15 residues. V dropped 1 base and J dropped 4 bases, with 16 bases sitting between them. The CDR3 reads CAWSGREGQIYGYTF. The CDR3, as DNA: TGTGCCTGGAGTGGACGGGAAGGGCAGATCTATGGCTACACCTTC.

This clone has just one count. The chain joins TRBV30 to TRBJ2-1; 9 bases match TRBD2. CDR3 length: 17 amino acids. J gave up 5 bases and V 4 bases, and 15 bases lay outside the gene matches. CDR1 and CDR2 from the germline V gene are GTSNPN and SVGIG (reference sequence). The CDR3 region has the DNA TGTGCCTGGAAGGCTTCCTCCGGGACTAGCACCGACAATGAGCAGTTCTTC. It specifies CAWKASSGTSTDNEQFF.

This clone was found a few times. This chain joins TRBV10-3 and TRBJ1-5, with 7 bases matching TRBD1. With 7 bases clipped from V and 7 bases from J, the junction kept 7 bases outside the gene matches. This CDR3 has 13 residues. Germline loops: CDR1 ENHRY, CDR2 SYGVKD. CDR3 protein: CAITGQMGQPQHF. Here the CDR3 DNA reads TGTGCCATCACGGGACAGATGGGGCAGCCCCAGCATTTT.

The CDR3: CASSFFQGMGDTEAFF. For the CDR3, the DNA is TGTGCCAGCAGCTTTTTTCAGGGAATGGGCGACACTGAAGCTTTCTTT. The chain couples TRBV5-5 to TRBJ1-1; TRBD1 might be the D (5 bases). Germline assignment: CDR1 SGHKS and CDR2 YYEKEE (reference sequence). The CDR3 totals 16 residues. The V and J ends lost 2 bases and 3 bases respectively, with 17 bases between them.

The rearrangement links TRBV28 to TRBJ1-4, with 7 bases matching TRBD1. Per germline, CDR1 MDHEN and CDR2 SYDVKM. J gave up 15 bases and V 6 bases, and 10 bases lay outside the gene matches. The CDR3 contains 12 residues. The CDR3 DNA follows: TGTGCCAGCAGCCAGGACAGGCCCGCGGTGTTTTTT. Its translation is CASSQDRPAVFF.